This is a list of T cell receptor beta chains from one sample in a study of blood T cell repertoires in COVID-19. Sequencing was performed with immunoSEQ multiplex PCR; in TCRdb, only in-frame clones are kept and a portion is missing. This sample has 90,000 to 100,000 clones; 70% to 90% occur once, and the top ten carry 2.7%. Sequenced input: peripheral blood. The receptors derive from a man aged 50 or older with COVID-19, enrolled during active disease. Both conserved end residues are trimmed from each CDR3.

CDR3aa	v_gene
ASSLYGSFPLH	TRBV11-2
ASSHLLAPRGGELF	TRBV3-1/TRBV3-2
ASSQGGGISGNTIY	TRBV4-2
ASTHRGLATEAF	TRBV6-5
ASSPRQGEYT	TRBV14
ASGLAGGRPYNEQF	TRBV19
ATSRSDKGSYEQY	TRBV15
ASSPGRQERNTEAF	TRBV18
ASSQDSAYQETQY	TRBV3-1/TRBV3-2
ASSLTGTGGNSPLH	TRBV7-3
ASSPRGTSYEQY	TRBV6-5
ASSELTGGTPLH	TRBV7-2
ASRQGLAGGPGTQY	TRBV7-2
ATQGAPYEQY	TRBV7-9
ASSPDRVKNIQY	TRBV14
SVGDRRYGYT	TRBV29-1
ASSVAGVNYGYT	TRBV9
AWSATIVRGTYEQY	TRBV30
ASSQDRGTEAF	TRBV14
ASSQDPGAGANVLT	TRBV3-1/TRBV3-2
ASSLRGNNEQF	TRBV3-1/TRBV3-2
ASSQDIQLDRAPNTIY	TRBV4-1
ASSLEAGGLITGELF	TRBV7-2
ASSSTRPTGLGYT	TRBV6-2/TRBV6-3
ASSLQANQETQY	TRBV5-1
ASSLTGAHYGYT	TRBV5-4
ASSGLQGYEQY	TRBV9
ASSYSDRAAYGYT	TRBV6-2/TRBV6-3
ASTPSGGGGELF	TRBV18
ASSSSGGQV	TRBV7-9
ASSPVGAVRAANEKLF	TRBV7-8
ASSEVPGFYGYT	TRBV6-1
ASSLDSYSNQPQH	TRBV19
ASSVNINYEQY	TRBV19
ASSYGTGLYRPQH	TRBV6-2/TRBV6-3
ASSQDRFGQGLTDTQY	TRBV4-1
SVAARTGAVAKNIQY	TRBV29-1
ASSQDRGGGDTQY	TRBV14
ASSFTTSTGGTEAF	TRBV27
ASSPIDRAKDEQF	TRBV18
ASSGGLTYNEQF	TRBV10-1
ASSIALGQLNEQF	TRBV19
ASSDQYNEQF	TRBV10-2
ASSSPRQGWYEQY	TRBV6-5
SVLALRGTEAF	TRBV29-1
ASSSRTGAFGNTIY	TRBV7-9
ASSLGGGTGSGYT	TRBV7-2
ASSLSHGTEAF	TRBV7-9